Presented here are 25 T cell receptor beta chains from one specimen sequenced in a study of regulatory T cells in long-lasting Graves disease. Time point noted: newly diagnosed GD, antithyroid drugs for less than 3 months. The TCR library used RNA extracted from PBMCs. iRepertoire HTBI primers and Arm-PCR of CDR3 regions built TCR beta libraries. TCRdb independently ran MiXCR on the multiplex PCR reads; one entry per CDR3 protein. The profile shows roughly 420,000 distinct CDR3 sequences, about a sixth of them singletons. Source: peripheral blood mononuclear cells (PBMCs), taken at new diagnosis, from a patient treated with antithyroid drugs. These receptors came from a female donor with Graves disease.

This clonotype was picked up many times. The CDR3 protein is CASSLNPRTDTQYF. For the CDR3, the DNA is TGTGCCAGCAGCTTAAACCCCCGGACAGATACGCAGTATTTT. This chain joins TRBV7-3 and TRBJ2-3; D call uncertain. The length of the CDR3 is 14 residues. The germline V gene encodes CDR1 SGHTA and CDR2 FQGTGA. V was cut by 1 base and J by 3 bases, with 8 bases left in between.

This clonotype was seen at least ten times. The chain combines TRBV12-3 or TRBV12-4 with TRBJ2-2; tentatively, D is TRBD1 or TRBD2 (6 bases each). The CDR3 has 14 amino acids. Trimming removed 6 bases from V and 6 bases from J, with 14 bases in between. CDR3 bases: TGTGCCAGCAGCCCCGGAGGGGGTCCCGGGGAGCTGTTTTTT. Translated: CASSPGGGPGELFF.

This clonotype was seen a single time. A much larger clone lies a single base off, so this may be a read error. V is TRBV2 and J is TRBJ1-1; D ambiguous. The CDR3 has 15 residues. Trimming took 1 base from V and 4 from J, leaving 13 bases between them. The germline CDR1 and CDR2 sequences are SNHLY and FYNNEI. The CDR3 DNA is TGTGCCAGCAGTGAAGAGGCGGGCGTGGGCACTGAAGCTTTCTTT. Its translation is CASSEEAGVGTEAFF.

This clonotype was counted between two and nine times. The V call is TRBV27, the J call TRBJ1-5, with 9 nucleotides matching TRBD1. The CDR3 contains 14 residues. V shed 6 bases and J 9 bases; nucleotides not matched to a gene: 9. Per the germline V gene, CDR1 is MNHEY and CDR2 is SMNVEV (reference sequence). For the CDR3, the DNA is TGTGCCAGCAGCCGGACAGGGGCCGTGATGCCCCAGCATTTT. Encoded protein: CASSRTGAVMPQHF.

The rearrangement links TRBV28 to TRBJ2-3; 8 positions match TRBD1. V dropped 6 bases and J dropped 0; count of bases not matched to a gene: 5. Germline V lookup: CDR1 MDHEN, CDR2 SYDVKM. This CDR3 comprises 15 residues. CDR3 loop: CASSGGQASTDTQYF. The CDR3 DNA reads as TGTGCCAGCAGCGGGGGACAGGCTAGCACAGATACGCAGTATTTT.

The sample holds many counts of this clonotype. This CDR3 is CASSSTGGYEQFF. Here the CDR3 DNA reads TGTGCCAGCAGTTCCACAGGGGGCTATGAGCAGTTCTTC. This chain joins TRBV11-1 and TRBJ2-1; 9 bases fit TRBD1. Looked up from germline, CDR1 is SGHAT and CDR2 is FQDESV (reference sequence). The CDR3 is made up of 13 amino acids. V trimming: 6 bases; J trimming: 8 bases; junction bases outside the gene matches: 5.

This clonotype was picked up a small number of times. This sequence joins TRBV7-6 and TRBJ2-5, with D uncertain. Trimming removed 1 base from V and 4 bases from J, with 16 bases in between. Looked up from germline, CDR1 is SGHVS and CDR2 is FNYEAQ. The CDR3 runs 16 residues. Written as DNA, the CDR3 is TGTGCCAGCAGCTTAGGGGTTGGTTTGCCAGGAGAGACCCAGTACTTC. Translation gives CASSLGVGLPGETQYF.

This clonotype was counted a few times. This may be a read error, as it is one base from a much larger clone. The chain joins TRBV7-3 to TRBJ2-2; D not certain. CDR1 is SGHTA, CDR2 FQGTGA, per germline. The CDR3 spans 13 residues. The CDR3 region has the DNA TGTGCCAGCAGCTTAAAGGGCACCAGGGAGCTGTTTTTT. Protein sequence: CASSLKGTRELFF.

The sample holds many counts of this clonotype. This sequence joins TRBV4-1 and TRBJ1-1; TRBD1 is a possible D gene (5 bases). V was clipped by 4 bases and J by 1 base, with 13 bases between them. There are 15 residues in the CDR3. Germline lookup yields CDR1 MGHRA and CDR2 YSYEKL. Here the CDR3 DNA reads TGCGCCAGCAGCCGCGGAAGACAGACGAACACTGAAGCTTTCTTT. Amino acid sequence: CASSRGRQTNTEAFF.

In its sample, this clonotype was seen many times. V is TRBV27 and J is TRBJ2-7, with 7 bases aligning to TRBD1. V lost 6 bases and J lost 2; bases outside the gene matches: 10. The CDR3 spans 15 residues. Germline V gives CDR1 MNHEY, CDR2 SMNVEV (reference sequence). The CDR3 region is CASSRYKGQTYEQYF. In nucleotides, the CDR3 is TGTGCCAGCAGCCGATATAAGGGACAGACCTACGAGCAGTACTTC.

The sample holds many counts of this clonotype. The chain couples TRBV4-1 to TRBJ2-3; no definite D call. CDR1 is MGHRA, CDR2 YSYEKL, per germline. The V and J ends lost 2 bases and 6 bases respectively, with 12 bases between them. The CDR3 is made up of 14 amino acids. The chain's CDR3 is CASSQTGPRDTQYF. In nucleotides, the CDR3 is TGCGCCAGCAGCCAAACGGGCCCACGGGATACGCAGTATTTT.

This clonotype was seen repeatedly, ten times or more. The gene calls are TRBV20-1 and TRBJ2-3, with 8 bases that match TRBD2. This CDR3 spans 13 amino acids. Per germline, CDR1 DFQATT and CDR2 SNEGSKA (reference sequence). The trim removed 6 bases at V and 3 bases at J, leaving 5 bases unmatched. CDR3 region: CSASGGRTDTQYF. For the CDR3, the DNA is TGCAGTGCCTCGGGAGGGCGGACAGATACGCAGTATTTT.

Note on this clonotype: The likely explanation is a read error, given a far larger clone one base away. No conserved phenylalanine or tryptophan is present at the end of the CDR3, so a read error is the likely explanation. The V and J genes are TRBV5-4 and TRBJ2-5; D unclear. The CDR3 sequence is 12 residues long. Germline V lookup: CDR1 SGHNT, CDR2 YYREEE (reference sequence). The V end was cut by 4 bases, the J end by 5 bases, with 9 bases between. Here the CDR3 reads CASSRSGETQYL. As DNA, the CDR3 is TGTGCCAGCAGCCGGTCTGGGGAGACCCAGTACCTC.

A note on this clonotype: A much larger clone lies one base from this, so it may be a read error. V is TRBV20-1 and J is TRBJ1-6; tentatively, D is TRBD1 (6 bases). The length of the CDR3 is 14 residues. The V gene's germline CDR1 is DFQATT and CDR2 SNEGSKA (reference sequence). The CDR3 region is CGARQGIYNSPLHF. The CDR3 region has the DNA TGCGGTGCTAGGCAGGGGATCTATAATTCACCCCTCCACTTT.

The chain recombines TRBV5-6 with TRBJ1-2, with D possibly being TRBD1 (5 bases). Looked up from germline, CDR1 is SGHDT and CDR2 is YYEEEE. V lost 1 base and J lost 7, with 11 bases in between. The length of the CDR3 is 13 residues. DNA of the CDR3: TGTGCCAGCAGCTTGTTAGGGGACGGTGGCTACACCTTC. Its protein product is CASSLLGDGGYTF.

The rearrangement uses TRBV12-3 or TRBV12-4 and TRBJ2-7; 8 nucleotides agree with TRBD1. V shed 1 base, J shed 7 bases, and the junction held 12 bases outside the gene matches. This CDR3 is built from 16 residues. The CDR3 DNA sequence: TGTGCCAGCAGTTTAGGAAGTGGCAGGGGGCCGAAAGAGCAGTACTTC. Protein sequence: CASSLGSGRGPKEQYF.

Many counts were recorded for this clonotype. V gene TRBV6-5 combines with J gene TRBJ2-1, with 10 bases fitting TRBD2. Germline loops: CDR1 MNHEY, CDR2 SVGAGI. The CDR3 totals 18 residues. Germline trimming cut 2 bases from V and 8 bases from J; bases unmatched to any gene: 15. The DNA for the CDR3 is TGTGCCAGCAGTTACCGAAACCATGAGCGGGAGGGCCGCCATGAGCAGTTCTTC. Translated: CASSYRNHEREGRHEQFF.

This clonotype was found many times. V is TRBV13 and J is TRBJ1-2; 7 bases line up with TRBD1. CDR3 length equals 16 residues. Trimming removed 4 bases from V and 6 bases from J; junction bases left unmatched: 14. Germline V gene sequence: CDR1 PRHDT, CDR2 FYEKMQ (reference sequence). DNA of the CDR3: TGTGCCAGCAGCTCATCCGGGACAGCAAAGTGGCATGGCTACACCTTC. It codes for CASSSSGTAKWHGYTF.

This clonotype has a count of ten or more. The J gene is TRBJ1-5, the V gene TRBV6-5; D is unresolved. The CDR3 is made up of 17 amino acids. V lost 4 bases and J lost 3, with 19 bases in between. Germline loops: CDR1 MNHEY, CDR2 SVGAGI. The CDR3, as DNA: TGTGCCAGCAGTTTGTCGGTACTTCGAAACTACAATCAGCCCCAGCATTTT. This translates into CASSLSVLRNYNQPQHF.

Many counts were recorded for this clonotype. The rearrangement joins TRBV7-2 to TRBJ2-1; D not certain. The CDR3 covers 16 residues. Germline CDR1 SGHTA, CDR2 FQGNSA. The V end was cut by 1 base, the J end by 8 bases, with 18 bases between. The CDR3 loop is CASSLDGLASLDEQFF. CDR3 DNA sequence: TGTGCCAGCAGCTTAGACGGGTTGGCGTCCCTAGATGAGCAGTTCTTC.

This clonotype was counted many times. The chain couples TRBV7-8 to TRBJ1-2; no definite D call. The V end was cut by 3 bases, the J end by 6 bases, with 20 bases between. The CDR3 has 16 amino acids. CDR1 and CDR2 from the germline V gene are SGHVS and FQNEAQ. CDR3 amino acids: CASSFARVPMVDGYTF. Written as DNA, the CDR3 is TGTGCCAGCAGCTTCGCTCGCGTCCCTATGGTTGATGGCTACACCTTC.

The rearrangement links TRBV5-1 to TRBJ1-1; TRBD1 aligns across 11 bases. CDR1 SGHRS and CDR2 YFSETQ come from the germline V gene. The V and J ends lost 4 bases and 5 bases, in that order; junction bases with no gene match: 7. The CDR3 consists of 15 residues. Here the CDR3 reads CASSLGQGARTEAFF. CDR3 DNA: TGCGCCAGCAGCCTCGGACAGGGGGCGAGGACTGAAGCTTTCTTT.

The sample holds many counts of this clonotype. The chain is built from TRBV27 and TRBJ2-1; 9 bases map to TRBD2. CDR1 is MNHEY and CDR2 is SMNVEV in the germline V gene (reference sequence). This CDR3 has 16 residues. J lost 9 bases, V lost 1 base, and 10 bases had no gene match. The CDR3 DNA reads as TGTGCCAGCAGTTTATTGGGACTAGCTCCGGGGGGTGAGCAGTTCTTC. As protein: CASSLLGLAPGGEQFF.

There are many counts of this clonotype. The chain links TRBV12-3 or TRBV12-4 to TRBJ1-6; D is ambiguous. There are 13 residues in the CDR3. Trimming took 3 bases from V and 11 from J, leaving 11 bases between them. In DNA form, the CDR3 reads TGTGCCAGCAGTTTTATGGGGTATCCACCCCTCCACTTT. It codes for CASSFMGYPPLHF.

The V gene is TRBV4-1, the J gene TRBJ2-2; D ambiguous. The CDR3 spans 18 residues. Germline assignment: CDR1 MGHRA and CDR2 YSYEKL. With 1 base removed from V and 0 bases from J, the gap between germline ends came to 15 bases. DNA for the CDR3: TGCGCCAGCAGCCAAGCTTCGTTTGGGGAAGCGAACACCGGGGAGCTGTTTTTT. Residues: CASSQASFGEANTGELFF.